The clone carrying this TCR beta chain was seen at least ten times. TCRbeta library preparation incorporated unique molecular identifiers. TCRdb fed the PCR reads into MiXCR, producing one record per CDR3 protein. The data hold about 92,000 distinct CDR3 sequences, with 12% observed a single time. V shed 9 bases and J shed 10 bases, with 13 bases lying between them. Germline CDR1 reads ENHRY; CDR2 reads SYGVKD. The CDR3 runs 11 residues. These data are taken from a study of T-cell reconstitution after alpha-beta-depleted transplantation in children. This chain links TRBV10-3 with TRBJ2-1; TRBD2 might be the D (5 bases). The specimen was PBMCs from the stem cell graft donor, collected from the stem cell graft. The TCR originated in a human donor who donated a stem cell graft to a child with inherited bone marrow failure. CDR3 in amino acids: CAIREGTEQFF. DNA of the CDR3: TGTGCCATAAGAGAGGGCACGGAGCAGTTCTTC.